The rows below give T cell receptor beta chains drawn from one sample of a study of T cells in Graves' hyperthyroidism and ophthalmopathy. TCRdb ran MiXCR on the multiplex PCR reads and lists one entry per CDR3 protein. The table shows approximately 610,000 distinct CDR3 sequences, with 16% occurring only once. The sample consisted of blood. The receptors originated from a woman aged 18-29 years with Graves' hyperthyroidism. Both conserved end residues are part of each CDR3.

V	J	CDR3
TRBV2	TRBJ2-1	CASIDKPSFSYNEQFF
TRBV5-1	TRBJ2-3	CASSLAGARDTQYF
TRBV12-3/TRBV12-4	TRBJ2-1	CASSLIQYNEQFF
TRBV12-3/TRBV12-4	TRBJ2-7	CASSGGPYEQYF
TRBV7-9	TRBJ1-2	CASSVAGQNYGYTF
TRBV4-2	TRBJ2-7	CASSQDPRAYEQYF
TRBV5-8	TRBJ1-5	CASSLDEGQPQHF
TRBV6-1	TRBJ2-1	CASSMESAYNEQFF
TRBV12-3/TRBV12-4	TRBJ2-2	CASSIMYTGELFF
TRBV20-1	TRBJ1-6	CSAPGQGFGSPLHF
TRBV6-5	TRBJ2-2	CASSYRSLTGELFF
TRBV2	TRBJ1-2	CASRGTGGHYGYTF
TRBV7-2	TRBJ2-1	CASSLAGGTNEQFF
TRBV7-8	TRBJ2-2	CASSFLGFVNTGELFF